Described below is a single TCR beta chain sequence and its context. This clone was recorded once. Its antigen is not yet known. No much larger clone is present one base from it, and per-base qualities are unavailable. TCRbeta CDR3 regions were amplified from genomic DNA by means of the immunoSEQ Assay, a bias-controlled multiplex PCR. As for the original processing: The number of nucleated cells in each sample was estimated from the amplification of reference gene primers within the assay. To quantify the absolute abundance of each unique TCRbeta CDR3 rearrangement, sequence reads were collapsed and filtered. For each sample, productive Simpson clonality was calculated by taking the square root of Simpson's diversity index across productive rearrangements. TCRdb stores this immuneACCESS table with in-frame sequences only. Part of the clones is absent; in the studies checked, under half of the shortfall reflects unresolved V genes, and no reason is known for the rest. Clonal size and the V and J genes are those of that table, whereas D and trimming came from the DNA. For this sample there are over 250,000 clones; roughly 85% appear just once. Clones ranked in the top ten supply more than 10% of the sample.

This entry comes from a study of blood T cell repertoires in COVID-19 (dated by TCRdb to 2020 to 2021). Regarding the study in general: Samples from collaborators originated in the United States, Italy and Spain and spanned both the acute and convalescent phases of COVID-19. The material from the prospective study consisted of cDNA or gDNA derived from T cells, B-cell-depleted T cells, or PBMCs. Deeply sampled blood TCRbeta repertoires from subjects exposed to, actively infected with, or recovered from COVID-19 were included in the dataset. The repertoires were released in a freely available public database intended as a resource for research on the immune response to SARS-CoV-2. The samples were drawn from two sources: the first 160 participants of the ongoing ImmuneRACE study, and 1,254 subjects contributed by 6 global collaborators. A de-identified subject ID, COVID-19 status, age in years and sex were almost always included in the sample metadata. Where HLA class I and class II types were available, the types were taken from metadata supplied by the sample provider, not from assay-based typing. The study at large found these results: How much clinical and demographic metadata was included differed by source and by participant, and the metadata was provided uncurated.

CDR1 and CDR2 were assigned from the germline V gene (reference sequence) as LGHDT and YNNKEL. From the cysteine through the phenylalanine, the CDR3 covers 13 amino acids. Just the 39-base CDR3 DNA is kept, in frame starting at base 1. Relative to germline, V is 5 bases shorter and J is 6 bases shorter, with 12 bases between their ends. The collaborating institutions used their own protocols to collect whole blood in K2EDTA tubes. For TCRbeta analysis, collaborator samples were shipped as frozen whole blood, as isolated PBMCs, or as DNA extracted from either sample type. Recombination joined TRBV3-1 (or the pseudogene TRBV3-2) with TRBJ2-3; the D gene lacks a confident call. The specimen sequenced was peripheral blood. The TCR sequence derives from a human donor in a cohort sampled during active COVID-19. At the DNA level, the sequence is TGTGCCAGCAGCGTTCTCCCCGAGGATACGCAGTATTTT. It translates to CASSVLPEDTQYF.